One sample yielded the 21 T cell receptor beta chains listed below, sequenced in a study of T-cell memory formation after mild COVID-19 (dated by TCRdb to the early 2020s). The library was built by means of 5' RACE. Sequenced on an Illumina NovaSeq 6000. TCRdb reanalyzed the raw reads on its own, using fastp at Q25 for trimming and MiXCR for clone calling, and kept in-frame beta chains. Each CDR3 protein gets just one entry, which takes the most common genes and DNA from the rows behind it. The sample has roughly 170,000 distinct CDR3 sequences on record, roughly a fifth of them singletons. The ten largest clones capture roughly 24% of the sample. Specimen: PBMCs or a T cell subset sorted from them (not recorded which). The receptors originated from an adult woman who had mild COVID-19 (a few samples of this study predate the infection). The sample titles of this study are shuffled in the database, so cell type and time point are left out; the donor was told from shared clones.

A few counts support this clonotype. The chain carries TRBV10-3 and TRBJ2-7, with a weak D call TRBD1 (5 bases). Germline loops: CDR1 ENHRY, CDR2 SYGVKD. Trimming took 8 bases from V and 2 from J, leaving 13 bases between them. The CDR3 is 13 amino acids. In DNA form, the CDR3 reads TGTGCCATCGGGGAACAGGAAACCTACGAGCAGTACTTC. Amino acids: CAIGEQETYEQYF.

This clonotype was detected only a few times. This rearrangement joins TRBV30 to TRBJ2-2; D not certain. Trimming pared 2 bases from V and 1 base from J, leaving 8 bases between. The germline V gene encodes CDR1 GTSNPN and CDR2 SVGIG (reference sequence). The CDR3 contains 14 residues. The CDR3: CAWSLALNTGELFF. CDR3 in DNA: TGTGCCTGGAGTCTCGCCCTGAACACCGGGGAGCTGTTTTTT. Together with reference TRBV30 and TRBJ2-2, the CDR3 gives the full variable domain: SQTIHQWPATLVQPVGSPLSLECTVEGTSNPNLYWYRQAAGRGLQLLFYSVGIGQISSEVPQNLSASRPQDRQFILSSKKLLLSDSGFYLCAWSLALNTGELFFGEGSRLTVL.

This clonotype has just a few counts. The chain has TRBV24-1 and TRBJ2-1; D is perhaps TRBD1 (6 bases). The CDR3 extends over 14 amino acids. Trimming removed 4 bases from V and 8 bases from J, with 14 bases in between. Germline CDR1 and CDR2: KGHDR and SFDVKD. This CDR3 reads CATSDYRVLDEQFF. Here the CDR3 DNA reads TGTGCCACCAGTGACTACAGGGTTTTGGATGAGCAGTTCTTC.

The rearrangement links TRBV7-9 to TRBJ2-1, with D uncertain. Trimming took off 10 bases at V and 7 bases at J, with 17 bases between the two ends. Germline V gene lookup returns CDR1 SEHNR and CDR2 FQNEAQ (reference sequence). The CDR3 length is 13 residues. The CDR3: CATEDQLENEQFF. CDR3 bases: TGTGCCACCGAGGACCAACTTGAGAATGAGCAGTTCTTC.

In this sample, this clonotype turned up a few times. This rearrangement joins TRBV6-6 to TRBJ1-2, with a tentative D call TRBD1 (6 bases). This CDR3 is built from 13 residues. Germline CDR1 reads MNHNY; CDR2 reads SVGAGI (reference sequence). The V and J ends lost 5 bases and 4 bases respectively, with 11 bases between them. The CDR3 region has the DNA TGTGCCAGCAGTCCTCAGGGGAGCTATGGCTACACCTTC. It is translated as CASSPQGSYGYTF.

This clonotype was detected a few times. In DNA, the CDR3 is TGTGCCTGGAGTGTACTAACAGGCACTGAAGCTTTCTTT. Its translation: CAWSVLTGTEAFF. V gene TRBV30 combines with J gene TRBJ1-1, with D maybe TRBD1 (5 bases). CDR1 is GTSNPN and CDR2 is SVGIG in the germline V gene (reference sequence). The CDR3 loop spans 13 amino acids. Trimming pared 0 bases from V and 4 bases from J, leaving 9 bases between.

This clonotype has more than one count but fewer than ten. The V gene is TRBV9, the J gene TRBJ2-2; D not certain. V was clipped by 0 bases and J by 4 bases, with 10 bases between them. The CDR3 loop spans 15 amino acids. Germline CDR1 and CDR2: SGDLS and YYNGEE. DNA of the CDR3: TGTGCCAGCAGCGTAGTTGGTGGTAGCACCGGGGAGCTGTTTTTT. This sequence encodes CASSVVGGSTGELFF.

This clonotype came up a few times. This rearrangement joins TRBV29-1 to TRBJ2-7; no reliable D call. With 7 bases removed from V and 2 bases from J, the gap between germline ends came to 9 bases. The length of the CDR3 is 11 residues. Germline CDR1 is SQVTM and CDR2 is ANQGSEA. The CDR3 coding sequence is TGCAGCGCCTCCGGGCCCTACGAGCAGTACTTC. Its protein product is CSASGPYEQYF.

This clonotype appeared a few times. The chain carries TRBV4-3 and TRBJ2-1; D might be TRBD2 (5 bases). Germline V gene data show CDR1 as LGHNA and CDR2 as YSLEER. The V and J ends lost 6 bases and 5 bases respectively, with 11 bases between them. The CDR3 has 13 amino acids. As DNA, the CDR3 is TGCGCCAGCAGAGCGGAGTACGACAATGAGCAGTTCTTC. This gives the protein CASRAEYDNEQFF.

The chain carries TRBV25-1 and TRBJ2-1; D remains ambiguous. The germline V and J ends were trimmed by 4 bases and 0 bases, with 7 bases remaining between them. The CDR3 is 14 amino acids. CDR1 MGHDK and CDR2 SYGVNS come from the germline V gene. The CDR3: CASSVYSSYNEQFF. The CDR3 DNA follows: TGTGCCAGCAGTGTATATAGCTCCTACAATGAGCAGTTCTTC.

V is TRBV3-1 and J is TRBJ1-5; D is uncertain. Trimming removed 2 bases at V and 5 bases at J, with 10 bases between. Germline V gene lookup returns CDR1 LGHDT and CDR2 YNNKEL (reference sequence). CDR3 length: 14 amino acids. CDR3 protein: CASSQRMGYQPQHF. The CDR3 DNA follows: TGTGCCAGCAGCCAAAGGATGGGGTATCAGCCCCAGCATTTT. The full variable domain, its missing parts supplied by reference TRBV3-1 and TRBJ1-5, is DTAVSQTPKYLVTQMGNDKSIKCEQNLGHDTMYWYKQDSKKFLKIMFSYNNKELIINETVPNRFSPKSPDKAHLNLHINSLELGDSAVYFCASSQRMGYQPQHFGDGTRLSIL.

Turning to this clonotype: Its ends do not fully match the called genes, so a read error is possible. CDR3 residues: CASRQESGYSNQPQHF. Here the CDR3 DNA reads TGTGCCAGCAGACAAGAATCGGGTTATAGCAATCAGCCCCAGCATTTT. The chain carries TRBV4-2 and TRBJ1-5; D unclear. This CDR3 spans 16 amino acids. CDR1 is LGHNA, CDR2 YNFKEQ, per germline.

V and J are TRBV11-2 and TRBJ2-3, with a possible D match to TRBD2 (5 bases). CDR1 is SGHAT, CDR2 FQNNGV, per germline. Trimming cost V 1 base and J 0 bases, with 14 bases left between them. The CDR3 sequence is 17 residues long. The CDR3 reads CASSLVASRGSTDTQYF. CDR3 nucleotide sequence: TGTGCCAGCAGCTTAGTAGCCTCCCGCGGGAGCACAGATACGCAGTATTTT.

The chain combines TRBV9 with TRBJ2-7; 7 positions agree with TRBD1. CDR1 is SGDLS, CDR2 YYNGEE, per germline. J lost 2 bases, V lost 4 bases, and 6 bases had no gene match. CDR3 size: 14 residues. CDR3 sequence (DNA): TGTGCCAGCAGCCCTGGGGACAGTGCCTACGAGCAGTACTTC. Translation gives CASSPGDSAYEQYF.

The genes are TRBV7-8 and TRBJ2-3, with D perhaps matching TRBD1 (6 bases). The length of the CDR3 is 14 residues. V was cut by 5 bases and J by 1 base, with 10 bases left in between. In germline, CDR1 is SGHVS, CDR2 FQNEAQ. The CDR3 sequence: CASSPDSRTDTQYF. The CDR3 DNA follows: TGTGCCAGCAGCCCGGACAGCCGCACAGATACGCAGTATTTT.

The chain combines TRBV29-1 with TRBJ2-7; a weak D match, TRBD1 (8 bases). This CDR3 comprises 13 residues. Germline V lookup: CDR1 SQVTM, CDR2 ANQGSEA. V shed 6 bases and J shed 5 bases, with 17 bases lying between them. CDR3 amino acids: CSVHWTGRDEQYF. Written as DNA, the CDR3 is TGCAGCGTCCACTGGACAGGGAGGGACGAGCAGTACTTC.

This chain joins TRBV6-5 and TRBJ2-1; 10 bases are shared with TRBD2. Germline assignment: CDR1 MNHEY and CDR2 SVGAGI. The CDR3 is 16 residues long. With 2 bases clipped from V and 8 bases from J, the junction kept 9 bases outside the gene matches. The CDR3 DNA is TGTGCCAGCAGTTACGAAGCGGGGGGGAGAGACGATGAGCAGTTCTTC. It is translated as CASSYEAGGRDDEQFF.

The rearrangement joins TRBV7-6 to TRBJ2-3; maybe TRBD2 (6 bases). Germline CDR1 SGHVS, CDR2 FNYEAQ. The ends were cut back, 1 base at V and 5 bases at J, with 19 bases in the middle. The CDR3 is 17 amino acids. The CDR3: CASSLDERVVSVDTQYF. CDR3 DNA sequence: TGTGCCAGCAGCTTAGACGAGCGGGTGGTTTCAGTAGATACGCAGTATTTT. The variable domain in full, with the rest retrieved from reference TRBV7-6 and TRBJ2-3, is GAGVSQSPRYKVTKRGQDVALRCDPISGHVSLYWYRQALGQGPEFLTYFNYEAQQDKSGLPNDRFSAERPEGSISTLTIQRTEQRDSAMYRCASSLDERVVSVDTQYFGPGTRLTVL.

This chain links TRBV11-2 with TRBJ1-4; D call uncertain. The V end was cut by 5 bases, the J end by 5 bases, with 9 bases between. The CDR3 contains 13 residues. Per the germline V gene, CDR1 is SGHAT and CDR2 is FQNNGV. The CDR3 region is CASSRILNEKLFF. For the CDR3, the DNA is TGTGCCAGCAGCCGGATCCTCAATGAAAAACTGTTTTTT.

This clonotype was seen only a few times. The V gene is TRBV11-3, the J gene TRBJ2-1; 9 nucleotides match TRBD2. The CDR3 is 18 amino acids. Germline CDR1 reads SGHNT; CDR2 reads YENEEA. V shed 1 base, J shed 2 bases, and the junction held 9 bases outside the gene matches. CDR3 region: CASSLGWAGGQTYNEQFF. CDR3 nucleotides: TGTGCCAGCAGCTTAGGATGGGCGGGAGGGCAAACCTACAATGAGCAGTTCTTC. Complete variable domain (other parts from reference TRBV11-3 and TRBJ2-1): EAGVVQSPRYKIIEKKQPVAFWCNPISGHNTLYWYLQNLGQGPELLIRYENEEAVDDSQLPKDRFSAERLKGVDSTLKIQPAELGDSAVYLCASSLGWAGGQTYNEQFFGPGTRLTVL.

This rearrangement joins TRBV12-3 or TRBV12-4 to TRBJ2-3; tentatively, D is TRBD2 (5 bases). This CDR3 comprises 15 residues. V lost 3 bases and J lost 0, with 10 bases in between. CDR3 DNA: TGTGCCAGCAGTTTTGGGAGCTGGAGCACAGATACGCAGTATTTT. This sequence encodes CASSFGSWSTDTQYF.